This T cell receptor beta chain was recovered during a study of cytomegalovirus exposure and HLA in healthy donors. This clone was observed a single time. Its antigen is unidentified. CDR3 length equals 12 residues. The V end was cut by 8 bases, the J end by 8 bases, with 15 bases between. Germline CDR1 is MNHEY and CDR2 is SVGAGI. Study results and limitations: Among TCR beta chains, those listed as cytomegalovirus-associated numbered under 200.

Repertoires were generated with immunoSEQ multiplex PCR, while TCRdb's copy carries only in-frame clones and drops some. The profile shows more than 60,000 clones, around 97% of them singletons. The V and J genes are TRBV6-5 and TRBJ1-2, with D maybe TRBD1 (6 bases). Sequenced sample: PBMCs. This clonotype was obtained from a woman aged 18-30 years in good health and CMV-seropositive. This CDR3 reads CASFRGLGGYTF. The CDR3 DNA is TGTGCCAGCTTCAGGGGACTAGGGGGCTACACCTTC.